This T cell receptor beta chain came from a study of cytomegalovirus exposure and HLA in healthy donors. CDR1 is MRHNA, CDR2 SNTAGT, per germline. The trim removed 5 bases at V and 6 bases at J, leaving 10 bases unmatched. The CDR3 spans 15 residues. With 60 Vbeta and 13 Jbeta primers, the PCR was carried out. Sequenced by immunoSEQ multiplex PCR; TCRdb stores in-frame clones only, minus some. The sample holds roughly 87,000 clones, about 76% seen once. What was sequenced was PBMCs. The TCR was taken from a woman aged 40 to 50 in good health and CMV-seropositive. The chain uses TRBV6-4 and TRBJ2-3; 8 bases match TRBD2. The CDR3 here is CASSSLAGGGDTQYF. The CDR3 region has the DNA TGTGCCAGCAGTTCCCTCGCGGGAGGCGGGGATACGCAGTATTTT.